The 12 T cell receptor beta chains below were found in one sample sequenced in a study of CD8 T cells in ankylosing spondylitis. TCRdb reprocessed the 5' RACE reads with MiXCR, giving one entry per CDR3 protein. Counted here are 25,000 to 40,000 distinct CDR3 sequences, roughly 7.2% occurring once; the ten biggest clones make up over 9.5%. The sample comprised blood, either unsorted or a sorted T cell fraction (not recorded which). These receptors all stem from a male donor with ankylosing spondylitis or in good health (not recorded which).

This clonotype was seen at least ten times. This rearrangement joins TRBV6-1 to TRBJ2-7, with TRBD1 identical over 9 bases. This CDR3 comprises 16 residues. J gave up 5 bases and V 0 bases, and 8 bases lay outside the gene matches. Germline V CDR1 and CDR2: MNHNS, SASEGT. The CDR3 spells CASSEAGTGFTHEQYF. CDR3 coding DNA: TGTGCCAGCAGTGAAGCCGGGACAGGGTTTACCCACGAGCAGTACTTC.

This clonotype was picked up many times. This rearrangement joins TRBV24-1 to TRBJ2-2, with 8 bases fitting TRBD2. The V gene's germline CDR1 is KGHDR and CDR2 SFDVKD. This CDR3 comprises 14 residues. V was clipped by 12 bases and J by 3 bases; unmatched bases: 8. The CDR3 region has the DNA TGTGCCTCCTCGGGAGGGCCGGACACCGGGGAGCTGTTTTTT. Translating it yields CASSGGPDTGELFF.

This clonotype was found many times. V usage is TRBV7-2 and J usage is TRBJ2-1; D gene unclear. V was pared by 2 bases and J by 7 bases, with 6 bases between. The CDR3 covers 12 residues. CDR1 and CDR2 (germline): SGHTA, FQGNSA. The CDR3 reads CASSLSENEQFF. The CDR3 coding sequence is TGTGCCAGCAGCTTAAGCGAGAATGAGCAGTTCTTC. Full variable domain (remainder filled in from reference TRBV7-2 and TRBJ2-1): GAGVSQSPSNKVTEKGKDVELRCDPISGHTALYWYRQSLGQGLEFLIYFQGNSAPDKSGLPSDRFSAERTGGSVSTLTIQRTQQEDSAVYLCASSLSENEQFFGPGTRLTVL.

This clonotype was counted at least ten times. J is TRBJ2-1 and V is TRBV4-2, with D possibly being TRBD2 (5 bases). With 0 bases removed from V and 0 bases from J, the gap between germline ends came to 15 bases. Germline assignment: CDR1 LGHNA and CDR2 YNFKEQ. This CDR3 region has 18 residues. CDR3 sequence: CASSQEGISGSSYNEQFF. As DNA, the CDR3 is TGTGCCAGCAGCCAAGAAGGTATATCGGGGTCCTCCTACAATGAGCAGTTCTTC.

This clonotype came up many times. This chain links TRBV14 with TRBJ2-7, with a possible D match to TRBD2 (5 bases). The V end lost 5 bases, the J end lost 0 bases, and 14 bases lay between the germline ends. Looked up from germline, CDR1 is SGHDN and CDR2 is FVKESK. The CDR3 has 15 amino acids. As DNA, the CDR3 is TGTGCCAGCAGCATTGGATATGGGAGCTCCTACGAGCAGTACTTC. Protein sequence: CASSIGYGSSYEQYF. The whole variable domain, filled in from reference TRBV14 and TRBJ2-7, reads EAGVTQFPSHSVIEKGQTVTLRCDPISGHDNLYWYRRVMGKEIKFLLHFVKESKQDESGMPNNRFLAERTGGTYSTLKVQPAELEDSGVYFCASSIGYGSSYEQYFGPGTRLTVT.

V usage is TRBV7-2 and J usage is TRBJ2-7; 8 bases line up with TRBD1. The J segment lost 5 bases and the V segment lost 5 bases, leaving 8 bases of the junction unmatched. CDR1 and CDR2 from the germline V gene are SGHTA and FQGNSA. The length of the CDR3 is 14 residues. Here the CDR3 reads CASSPQGGRDEQYF. CDR3 in DNA: TGTGCCAGCAGCCCACAGGGGGGTAGGGACGAGCAGTACTTC.

This clonotype showed up many times. The chain joins TRBV6-1 to TRBJ2-1, with 9 positions matching TRBD1. The germline V gene encodes CDR1 MNHNS and CDR2 SASEGT. The CDR3 has 15 amino acids. The junction had 8 bases not matched to a gene; V was cut back by 3 bases and J by 8 bases. CDR3 sequence: CASSEDRGAWDEQFF. The CDR3 DNA reads TGTGCCAGCAGTGAGGACAGGGGTGCTTGGGATGAGCAGTTCTTC.

The table lists this clonotype with many counts. The rearrangement links TRBV6-1 to TRBJ2-1; the match to TRBD2 covers 9 bases. The CDR3 extends over 14 amino acids. CDR1 is MNHNS and CDR2 is SASEGT in the germline V gene. V dropped 4 bases and J dropped 9; count of bases not matched to a gene: 7. Written as DNA, the CDR3 is TGTGCCAGCAGTGTGGTGACTAGCGGAGTTGAGCAGTTCTTC. This sequence encodes CASSVVTSGVEQFF.

This chain connects TRBV7-2 to TRBJ2-7; 12 nucleotides match TRBD2. The CDR3 extends over 16 amino acids. Trimming at V came to 1 base and at J to 3 bases, leaving 4 bases not matched to a gene. Germline V gene lookup returns CDR1 SGHTA and CDR2 FQGNSA. Here the CDR3 DNA reads TGTGCCAGCAGCTTAGGCACTAGCGGGAGGCTCTACGAGCAGTACTTC. It codes for CASSLGTSGRLYEQYF.

This clonotype was observed at least ten times. V is TRBV5-1 and J is TRBJ2-4, with TRBD2 matching 11 bases. CDR1 SGHRS and CDR2 YFSETQ come from the germline V gene. The CDR3 spans 16 residues. V lost 3 bases and J lost 6; bases outside the gene matches: 8. CDR3 nucleotide sequence: TGCGCCAGCAGCTCGGTGGCTGGGACTAGCGGAAACATTCAGTACTTC. Translated: CASSSVAGTSGNIQYF.

The rearrangement links TRBV7-9 to TRBJ1-2, with D tentatively TRBD1 (5 bases). The germline V and J ends were trimmed by 5 bases and 4 bases, with 23 bases remaining between them. The CDR3 contains 17 residues. Germline CDR1 and CDR2: SEHNR and FQNEAQ (reference sequence). For the CDR3, the DNA is TGTGCCAGCAGCCTCACTCTTCCCTTGACAGATCGCTATGGCTACACCTTC. This gives the protein CASSLTLPLTDRYGYTF.

This clonotype was found a few times. The chain links TRBV5-1 to TRBJ2-1, with D uncertain. V was clipped by 3 bases and J by 0 bases, with 7 bases between them. The germline CDR1 and CDR2 sequences are SGHRS and YFSETQ. The CDR3 sequence is 14 residues long. This CDR3 reads CASSSDSSYNEQFF. Here the CDR3 DNA reads TGCGCCAGCAGCTCGGATAGCTCCTACAATGAGCAGTTCTTC. Supplemented by reference TRBV5-1 and TRBJ2-1, the full variable domain reads KAGVTQTPRYLIKTRGQQVTLSCSPISGHRSVSWYQQTPGQGLQFLFEYFSETQRNKGNFPGRFSGRQFSNSRSEMNVSTLELGDSALYLCASSSDSSYNEQFFGPGTRLTVL.